The T cell receptor (beta chain) under discussion was sequenced for a study of blood T cells in healthy people across ages. Through a sample-barcoded 5' primer and a J-beta primer mix, a second PCR was run for roughly 7 to 11 cycles. TCRdb analysed the 5' RACE reads with MiXCR anew, one entry per CDR3 protein. The sample includes some 800,000 distinct CDR3 sequences, 44% of them seen just once. This clonotype was found many times. V shed 5 bases and J 3 bases; nucleotides not matched to a gene: 3. The CDR3 is 13 amino acids. Sequences were obtained from blood. The sequence was obtained from a man aged 55 to 69 in good health. The chain employs TRBV12-3 or TRBV12-4 and TRBJ1-2; 7 bases agree with TRBD1. CDR3 sequence: CASSGQGDYGYTF. In DNA form, the CDR3 reads TGTGCCAGCAGTGGCCAGGGGGACTATGGCTACACCTTC.